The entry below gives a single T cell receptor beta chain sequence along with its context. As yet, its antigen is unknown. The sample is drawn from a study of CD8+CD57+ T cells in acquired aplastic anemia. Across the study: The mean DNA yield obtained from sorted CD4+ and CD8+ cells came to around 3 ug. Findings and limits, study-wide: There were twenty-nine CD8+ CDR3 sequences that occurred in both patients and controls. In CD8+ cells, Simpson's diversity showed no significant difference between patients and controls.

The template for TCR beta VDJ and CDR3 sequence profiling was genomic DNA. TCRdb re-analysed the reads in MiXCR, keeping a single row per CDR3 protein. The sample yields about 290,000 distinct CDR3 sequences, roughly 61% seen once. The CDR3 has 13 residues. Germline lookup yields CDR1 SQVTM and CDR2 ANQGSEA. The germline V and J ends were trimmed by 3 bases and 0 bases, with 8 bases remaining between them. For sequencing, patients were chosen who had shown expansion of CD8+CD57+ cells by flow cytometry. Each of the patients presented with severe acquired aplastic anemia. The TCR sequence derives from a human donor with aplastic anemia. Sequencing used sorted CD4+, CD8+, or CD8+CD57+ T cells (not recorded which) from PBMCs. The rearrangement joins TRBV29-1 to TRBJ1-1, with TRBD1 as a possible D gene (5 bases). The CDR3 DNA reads TGCAGCGTTGAGGCAGGGCTGAACACTGAAGCTTTCTTT. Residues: CSVEAGLNTEAFF.